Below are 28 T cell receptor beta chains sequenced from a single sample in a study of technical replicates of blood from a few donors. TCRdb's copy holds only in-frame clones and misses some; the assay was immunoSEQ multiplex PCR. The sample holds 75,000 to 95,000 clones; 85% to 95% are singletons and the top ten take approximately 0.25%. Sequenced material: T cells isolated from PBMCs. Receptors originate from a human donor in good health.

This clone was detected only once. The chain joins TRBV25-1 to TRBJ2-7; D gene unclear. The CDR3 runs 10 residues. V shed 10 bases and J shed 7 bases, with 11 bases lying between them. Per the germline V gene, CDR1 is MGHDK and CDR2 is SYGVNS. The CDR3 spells CATLQMEQYF. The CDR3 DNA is TGTGCCACACTACAAATGGAGCAGTACTTC.

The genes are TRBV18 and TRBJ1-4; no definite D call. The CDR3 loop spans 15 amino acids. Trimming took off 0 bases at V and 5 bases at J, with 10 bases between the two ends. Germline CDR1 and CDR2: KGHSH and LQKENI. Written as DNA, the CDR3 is TGTGCCAGCTCACCACCGGGCAGTCGGAATGAAAAACTGTTTTTT. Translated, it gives CASSPPGSRNEKLFF.

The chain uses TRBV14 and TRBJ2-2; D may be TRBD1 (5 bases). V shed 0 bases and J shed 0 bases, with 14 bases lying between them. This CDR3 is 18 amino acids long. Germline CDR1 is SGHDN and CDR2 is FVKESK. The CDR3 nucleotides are TGTGCCAGCAGCCAAGAGCCGAGGACAACCTCGAACACCGGGGAGCTGTTTTTT. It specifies CASSQEPRTTSNTGELFF.

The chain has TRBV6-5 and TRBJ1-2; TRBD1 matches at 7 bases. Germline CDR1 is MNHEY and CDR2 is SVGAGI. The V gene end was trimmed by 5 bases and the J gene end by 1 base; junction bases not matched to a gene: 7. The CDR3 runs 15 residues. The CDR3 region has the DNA TGTGCCAGCAGTCGACAGGGACCCCTTAACTATGGCTACACCTTC. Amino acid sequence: CASSRQGPLNYGYTF.

The CDR3 protein is CSASGQPQHF. The CDR3 DNA sequence: TGCAGTGCTAGCGGTCAGCCCCAGCATTTT. The chain is built from TRBV20-1 and TRBJ1-5; D remains ambiguous. The CDR3 is 10 residues long. The V end was cut by 3 bases, the J end by 6 bases, with 3 bases between. Germline CDR1 reads DFQATT; CDR2 reads SNEGSKA (reference sequence).

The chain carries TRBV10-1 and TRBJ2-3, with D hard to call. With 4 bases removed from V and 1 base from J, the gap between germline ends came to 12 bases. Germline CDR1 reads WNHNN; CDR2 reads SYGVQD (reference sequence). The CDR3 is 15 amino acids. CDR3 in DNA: TGCGCCAGCAGTGGTAGGTCTGGAGGCACAGATACGCAGTATTTT. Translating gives CASSGRSGGTDTQYF.

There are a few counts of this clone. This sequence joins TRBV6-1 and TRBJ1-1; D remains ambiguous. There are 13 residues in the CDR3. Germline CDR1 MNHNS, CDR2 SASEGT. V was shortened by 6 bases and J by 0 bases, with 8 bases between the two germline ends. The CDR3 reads CASRELLNTEAFF. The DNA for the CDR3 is TGTGCCAGCAGGGAGTTATTGAACACTGAAGCTTTCTTT.

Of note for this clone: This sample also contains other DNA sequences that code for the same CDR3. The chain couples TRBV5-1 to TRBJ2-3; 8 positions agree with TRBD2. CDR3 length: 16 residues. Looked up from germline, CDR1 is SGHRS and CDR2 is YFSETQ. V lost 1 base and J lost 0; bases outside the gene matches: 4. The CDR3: CASSLTASGSTDTQYF. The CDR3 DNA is TGCGCCAGCAGCTTGACGGCTAGCGGGAGCACAGATACGCAGTATTTT.

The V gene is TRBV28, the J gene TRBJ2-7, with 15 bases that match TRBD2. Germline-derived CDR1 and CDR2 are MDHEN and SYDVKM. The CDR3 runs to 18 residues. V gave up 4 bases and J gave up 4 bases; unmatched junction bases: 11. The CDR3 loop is CASSWGEPGLAGGYEQYF. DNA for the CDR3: TGTGCCAGCAGTTGGGGAGAACCGGGACTAGCGGGAGGATACGAGCAGTACTTC.

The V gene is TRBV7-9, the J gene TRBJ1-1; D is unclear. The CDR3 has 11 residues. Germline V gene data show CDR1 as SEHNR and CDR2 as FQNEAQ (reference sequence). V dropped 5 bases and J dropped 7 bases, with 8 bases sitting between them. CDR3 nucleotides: TGTGCCAGCAGCCTCCCAGGTGAAGCTTTCTTT. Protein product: CASSLPGEAFF.

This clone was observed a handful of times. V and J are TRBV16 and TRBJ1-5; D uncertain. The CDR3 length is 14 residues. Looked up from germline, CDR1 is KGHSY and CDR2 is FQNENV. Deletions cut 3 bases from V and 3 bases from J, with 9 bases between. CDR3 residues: CASSHTVSNQPQHF. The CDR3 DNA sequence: TGTGCCAGCAGCCACACAGTTTCCAATCAGCCCCAGCATTTT. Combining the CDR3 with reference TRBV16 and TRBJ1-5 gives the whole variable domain GEEVAQTPKHLVRGEGQKAKLYCAPIKGHSYVFWYQQVLKNEFKFLISFQNENVFDETGMPKERFSAKCLPNSPCSLEIQATKLEDSAVYFCASSHTVSNQPQHFGDGTRLSIL.

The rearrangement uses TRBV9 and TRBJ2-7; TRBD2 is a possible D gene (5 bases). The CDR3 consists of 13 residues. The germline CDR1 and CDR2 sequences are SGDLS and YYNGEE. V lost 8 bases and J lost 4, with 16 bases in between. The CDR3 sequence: CASTRDTGYEQYF. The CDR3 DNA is TGTGCCAGTACACGTGACACGGGGTACGAGCAGTACTTC. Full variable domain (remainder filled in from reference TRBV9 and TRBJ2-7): DSGVTQTPKHLITATGQRVTLRCSPRSGDLSVYWYQQSLDQGLQFLIQYYNGEERAKGNILERFSAQQFPDLHSELNLSSLELGDSALYFCASTRDTGYEQYFGPGTRLTVT.

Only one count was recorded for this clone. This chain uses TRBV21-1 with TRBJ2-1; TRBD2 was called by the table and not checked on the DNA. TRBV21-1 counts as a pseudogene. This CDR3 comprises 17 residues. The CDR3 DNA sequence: TGTGCCAGGAAACGGACTAGCGGGAGGGCCAGCTACAATGAGCAGTTCTTC. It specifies CARKRTSGRASYNEQFF.

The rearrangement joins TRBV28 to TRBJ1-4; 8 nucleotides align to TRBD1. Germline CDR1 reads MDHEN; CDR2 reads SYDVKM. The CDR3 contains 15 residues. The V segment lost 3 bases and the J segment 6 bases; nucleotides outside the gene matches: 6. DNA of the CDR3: TGTGCCAGCAGTTTTCCCCCGGGACAGGATGAAAAACTGTTTTTT. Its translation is CASSFPPGQDEKLFF.

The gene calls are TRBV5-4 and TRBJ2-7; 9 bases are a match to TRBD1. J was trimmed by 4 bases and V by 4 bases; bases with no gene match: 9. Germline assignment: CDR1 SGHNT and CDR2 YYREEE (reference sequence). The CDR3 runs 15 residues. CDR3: CASSASGTGFYEQYF. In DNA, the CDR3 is TGTGCCAGCAGCGCATCCGGGACAGGGTTTTACGAGCAGTACTTC.

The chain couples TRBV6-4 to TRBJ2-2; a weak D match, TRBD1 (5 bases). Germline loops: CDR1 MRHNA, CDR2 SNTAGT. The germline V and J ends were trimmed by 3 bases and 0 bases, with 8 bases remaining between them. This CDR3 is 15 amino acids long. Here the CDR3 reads CASSEWGSNTGELFF. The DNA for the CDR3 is TGTGCCAGCAGTGAGTGGGGCTCGAACACCGGGGAGCTGTTTTTT.

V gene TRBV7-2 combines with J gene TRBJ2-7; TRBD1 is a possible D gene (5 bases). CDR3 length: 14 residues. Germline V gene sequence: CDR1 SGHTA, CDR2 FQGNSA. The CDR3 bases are TGTGATAAGGGGCCTAGGCCGGGTATTTACGAGCAGTACTTC. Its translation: CDKGPRPGIYEQYF. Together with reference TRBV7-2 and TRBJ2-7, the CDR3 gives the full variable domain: GAGVSQSPSNKVTEKGKDVELRCDPISGHTALYWYRQSLGQGLEFLIYFQGNSAPDKSGLPSDRFSAERTGGSVSTLTIQRTQQEDSAVYLCDKGPRPGIYEQYFGPGTRLTVT.

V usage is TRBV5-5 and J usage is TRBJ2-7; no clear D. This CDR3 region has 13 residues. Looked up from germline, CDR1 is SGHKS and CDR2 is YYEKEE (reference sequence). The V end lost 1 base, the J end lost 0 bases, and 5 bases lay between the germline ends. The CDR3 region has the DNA TGTGCCAGCAGCTTGACAGCCTCCTACGAGCAGTACTTC. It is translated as CASSLTASYEQYF. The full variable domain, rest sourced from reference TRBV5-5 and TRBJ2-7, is DAGVTQSPTHLIKTRGQQVTLRCSPISGHKSVSWYQQVLGQGPQFIFQYYEKEERGRGNFPDRFSARQFPNYSSELNVNALLLGDSALYLCASSLTASYEQYFGPGTRLTVT.

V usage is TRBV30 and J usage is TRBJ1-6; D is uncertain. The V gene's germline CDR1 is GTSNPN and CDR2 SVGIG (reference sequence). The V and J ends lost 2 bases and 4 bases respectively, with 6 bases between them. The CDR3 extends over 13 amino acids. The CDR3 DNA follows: TGTGCCTGGAGTCGGGAGTATAATTCACCCCTCCACTTT. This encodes CAWSREYNSPLHF.

The CDR3 here is CASSLTGGSGNTIYF. The CDR3 region has the DNA TGTGCCAGCAGCCTTACAGGGGGATCTGGAAACACCATATATTTT. The chain recombines TRBV7-2 with TRBJ1-3; 8 positions agree with TRBD1. This CDR3 spans 15 amino acids. The V gene's germline CDR1 is SGHTA and CDR2 FQGNSA. V shed 5 bases and J 1 base; nucleotides not matched to a gene: 4.

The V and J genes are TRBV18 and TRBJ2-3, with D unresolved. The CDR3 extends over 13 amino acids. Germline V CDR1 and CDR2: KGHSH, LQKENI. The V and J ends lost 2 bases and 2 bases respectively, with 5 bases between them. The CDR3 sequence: CASSPGFTDTQYF. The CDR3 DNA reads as TGTGCCAGCTCACCAGGCTTCACAGATACGCAGTATTTT. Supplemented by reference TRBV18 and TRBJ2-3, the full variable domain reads NAGVMQNPRHLVRRRGQEARLRCSPMKGHSHVYWYRQLPEEGLKFMVYLQKENIIDESGMPKERFSAEFPKEGPSILRIQQVVRGDSAAYFCASSPGFTDTQYFGPGTRLTVL.

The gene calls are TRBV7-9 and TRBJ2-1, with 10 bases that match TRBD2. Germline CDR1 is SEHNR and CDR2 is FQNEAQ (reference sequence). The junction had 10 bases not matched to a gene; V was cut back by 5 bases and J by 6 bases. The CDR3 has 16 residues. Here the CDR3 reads CASSRELAGVSNEQFF. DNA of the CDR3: TGTGCCAGCAGCAGAGAGCTAGCGGGAGTCTCCAATGAGCAGTTCTTC.

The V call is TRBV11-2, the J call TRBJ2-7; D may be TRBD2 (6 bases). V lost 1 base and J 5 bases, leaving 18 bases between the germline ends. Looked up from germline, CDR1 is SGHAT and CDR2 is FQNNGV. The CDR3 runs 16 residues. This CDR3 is CASSLVELAIVHEQYF. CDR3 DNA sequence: TGTGCCAGCAGCTTAGTAGAGCTAGCGATAGTCCACGAGCAGTACTTC.

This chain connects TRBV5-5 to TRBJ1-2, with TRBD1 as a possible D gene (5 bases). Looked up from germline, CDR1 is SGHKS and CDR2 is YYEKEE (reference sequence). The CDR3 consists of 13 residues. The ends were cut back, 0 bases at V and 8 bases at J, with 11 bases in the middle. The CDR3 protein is CASSLAQERGYTF. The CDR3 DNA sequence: TGTGCCAGCAGCTTGGCACAGGAGAGGGGCTACACCTTC.

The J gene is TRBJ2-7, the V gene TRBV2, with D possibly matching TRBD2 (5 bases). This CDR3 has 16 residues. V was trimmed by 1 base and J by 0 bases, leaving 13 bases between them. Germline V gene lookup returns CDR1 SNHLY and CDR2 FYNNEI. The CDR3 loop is CASSEGTGLSSYEQYF. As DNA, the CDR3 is TGTGCCAGCAGTGAAGGGACGGGGTTGAGCTCCTACGAGCAGTACTTC.

The CDR3 region is CATSGGGSGELFF. The CDR3 region has the DNA TGTGCCACCAGCGGGGGGGGGTCCGGGGAGCTGTTTTTT. The chain uses TRBV15 and TRBJ2-2, with TRBD2 identical over 7 bases. Germline trimming cut 5 bases from V and 6 bases from J; bases unmatched to any gene: 3. The germline CDR1 and CDR2 sequences are LNHNV and YYDKDF (reference sequence). This CDR3 spans 13 amino acids.

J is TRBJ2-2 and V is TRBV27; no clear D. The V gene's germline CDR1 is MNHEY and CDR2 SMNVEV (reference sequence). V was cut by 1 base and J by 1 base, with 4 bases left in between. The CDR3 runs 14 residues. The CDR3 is CASSLWQNTGELFF. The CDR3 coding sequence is TGTGCCAGCAGTTTATGGCAGAACACCGGGGAGCTGTTTTTT.

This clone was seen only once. DNA for the CDR3: TGCGCCAGCAGTGAAACAGGGAACAACTATGGCTACACCTTC. Protein sequence: CASSETGNNYGYTF. This chain joins TRBV10-2 and TRBJ1-2; D might be TRBD1 (6 bases). V was clipped by 3 bases and J by 2 bases, with 10 bases between them. The CDR3 is 14 amino acids. From germline, CDR1 is WSHSY and CDR2 SAAADI.